The 16 T cell receptor beta chains listed next were all sequenced from one sample in a study of neoadjuvant anti-PD-1 for oral cavity cancer. Time point noted: after neoadjuvant nivolumab, at surgical resection. This table comes from immunoSEQ multiplex PCR, and its TCRdb copy is limited to in-frame clones, with some not included. The sample carries roughly 15,000 clones, 75% to 85% recorded once. Sequenced material: PBMCs, taken after nivolumab (anti-PD-1) treatment. These receptors were collected from a person aged 40 to 85 with oral cavity squamous cell carcinoma.

The chain recombines TRBV5-1 with TRBJ2-3; 14 bases are a match to TRBD2. The CDR3 sequence is 18 residues long. Germline assignment: CDR1 SGHRS and CDR2 YFSETQ. After removal of 4 bases from V and 2 bases from J, the junction contained 9 bases not matched to a gene. The CDR3: CASSGGTSGSVYTDTQYF. CDR3 nucleotide sequence: TGCGCCAGCAGCGGCGGGACTAGCGGGAGCGTCTACACAGATACGCAGTATTTT.

The CDR3 sequence is CASSITGSNNEQFF. DNA of the CDR3: TGTGCCAGTAGTATTACCGGGTCCAACAATGAGCAGTTCTTC. This rearrangement joins TRBV19 to TRBJ2-1; D ambiguous. The V gene lost 3 bases and the J gene lost 5 bases, with 11 bases spanning the gap. The CDR3 has 14 amino acids. Germline lookup yields CDR1 LNHDA and CDR2 SQIVND (reference sequence).

The rearrangement joins TRBV15 to TRBJ1-5; D remains ambiguous. This CDR3 comprises 14 residues. Germline V gene lookup returns CDR1 LNHNV and CDR2 YYDKDF (reference sequence). CDR3 bases: TGTGCGACCGGAGCAGGTTATAGCAATCAGCCCCAGCATTTT. This encodes CATGAGYSNQPQHF.

V usage is TRBV19 and J usage is TRBJ2-3; 10 bases are a match to TRBD2. Germline CDR1 LNHDA, CDR2 SQIVND (reference sequence). The junction had 8 bases not matched to a gene; V was cut back by 8 bases and J by 3 bases. This CDR3 has 15 residues. The CDR3: CASCLSGRPTDTQYF. The CDR3, as DNA: TGTGCCAGTTGCCTTAGCGGGAGGCCGACAGATACGCAGTATTTT.

With regard to this clone: This specimen includes other DNA sequences encoding the same CDR3. The chain carries TRBV2 and TRBJ1-6; no clear D gene. The CDR3 runs to 15 residues. Germline assignment: CDR1 SNHLY and CDR2 FYNNEI. With 5 bases removed from V and 10 bases from J, the gap between germline ends came to 18 bases. The CDR3 region is CASSPRERVGSPLHF. The DNA for the CDR3 is TGTGCCAGCAGTCCTCGGGAAAGGGTGGGGTCACCCCTCCACTTT.

This sequence joins TRBV2 and TRBJ1-2; D not resolved. Germline CDR1 is SNHLY and CDR2 is FYNNEI. V shed 6 bases and J shed 6 bases, with 11 bases lying between them. The CDR3 contains 12 residues. In DNA form, the CDR3 reads TGTGCCAGCAGCCTTCGACTGGATGGCTACACCTTC. Translated: CASSLRLDGYTF.

CDR3 protein: CASSLVSLGGQETQYF. DNA of the CDR3: TGTGCCAGCAGCTTAGTTTCCCTCGGAGGCCAAGAGACCCAGTACTTC. The chain employs TRBV11-2 and TRBJ2-5; possible D gene TRBD2, 5 bases. CDR1 SGHAT and CDR2 FQNNGV come from the germline V gene. The CDR3 has 16 amino acids. Trimming stripped 1 base from V and 1 base from J, with 13 bases between.

This clone was seen just once. The chain links TRBV6-5 to TRBJ2-1; 7 positions match TRBD1. The CDR3 length is 14 residues. Germline lookup yields CDR1 MNHEY and CDR2 SVGAGI. V gave up 2 bases and J gave up 7 bases; unmatched junction bases: 5. The CDR3 DNA reads as TGTGCCAGCAGTTACGGGACAGTGTGGAATGAGCAGTTCTTC. Translation: CASSYGTVWNEQFF.

This clone was seen only a few times. The V call is TRBV5-1, the J call TRBJ2-2, with D unclear. The germline CDR1 and CDR2 sequences are SGHRS and YFSETQ. V shed 0 bases and J shed 2 bases, with 14 bases lying between them. The CDR3 is made up of 17 amino acids. The CDR3 is CASSLAGVQRNTGELFF. CDR3 sequence (DNA): TGCGCCAGCAGCTTGGCCGGTGTACAGCGAAACACCGGGGAGCTGTTTTTT.

The rearrangement uses TRBV18 and TRBJ2-3; D remains unclear. Germline CDR1 and CDR2: KGHSH and LQKENI. The V end was cut by 1 base, the J end by 2 bases, with 4 bases between. The length of the CDR3 is 13 residues. DNA for the CDR3: TGTGCCAGCTCACCACGCGACACAGATACGCAGTATTTT. Translation gives CASSPRDTDTQYF.

The chain joins TRBV5-4 to TRBJ1-2; unclear D gene. V gave up 1 base and J gave up 7 bases, with 14 bases separating them. CDR1 SGHNT and CDR2 YYREEE come from the germline V gene (reference sequence). This CDR3 has 14 amino acids. CDR3: CASSLPLSNRGYTF. The CDR3 DNA follows: TGTGCCAGCAGCTTGCCCCTATCCAACCGTGGCTACACCTTC.

J is TRBJ1-1 and V is TRBV10-2; D perhaps matches TRBD1 (6 bases). The germline V and J ends were trimmed by 0 bases and 13 bases, with 15 bases remaining between them. The V gene's germline CDR1 is WSHSY and CDR2 SAAADI. There are 13 residues in the CDR3. As DNA, the CDR3 is TGCGCCAGCAGTGAGTCGAACAGGGAATCGGATTTCTTT. It encodes CASSESNRESDFF.

The genes are TRBV19 and TRBJ1-1; 8 bases line up with TRBD1. Germline CDR1 is LNHDA and CDR2 is SQIVND (reference sequence). The V segment lost 5 bases and the J segment 5 bases; nucleotides outside the gene matches: 13. This CDR3 region has 16 residues. The DNA of the CDR3 is TGTGCCAGTAGTCCTCGACAGGGGCCCCACCGTACTGAAGCTTTCTTT. Its translation: CASSPRQGPHRTEAFF.

The chain combines TRBV5-4 with TRBJ2-1, with 12 bases matching TRBD2. Germline CDR1 and CDR2: SGHNT and YYREEE (reference sequence). Trimming took 5 bases from V and 9 from J; bases not matched to a gene: 6. CDR3 size: 14 residues. The CDR3 protein is CASRYLAGGTEQFF. The DNA for the CDR3 is TGTGCCAGCAGGTATCTAGCGGGGGGGACTGAGCAGTTCTTC.

The chain is built from TRBV6-1 and TRBJ1-4; 7 bases agree with TRBD1. This CDR3 has 15 amino acids. In germline, CDR1 is MNHNS, CDR2 SASEGT. J was trimmed by 4 bases and V by 4 bases; bases with no gene match: 6. The CDR3 here is CASSARDSGNEKLFF. The CDR3, as DNA: TGTGCCAGCAGTGCCCGGGACAGCGGTAATGAAAAACTGTTTTTT.

This chain uses TRBV2 with TRBJ1-2; no clear D gene. This CDR3 spans 16 amino acids. CDR1 and CDR2 (germline): SNHLY, FYNNEI. V shed 1 base and J shed 8 bases, with 20 bases lying between them. The CDR3 reads CASSEEVGGALRGYTF. In DNA, the CDR3 is TGTGCCAGCAGTGAAGAAGTCGGCGGAGCCTTGAGAGGCTACACCTTC. The full variable domain, its missing parts supplied by reference TRBV2 and TRBJ1-2, is EPEVTQTPSHQVTQMGQEVILRCVPISNHLYFYWYRQILGQKVEFLVSFYNNEISEKSEIFDDQFSVERPDGSNFTLKIRSTKLEDSAMYFCASSEEVGGALRGYTFGSGTRLTVV.